This T cell receptor beta chain was recorded in a study of regulatory T cells in long-lasting Graves disease. Study-level information: Antithyroid drug exposure in newly diagnosed Graves' patients had lasted under 3 months.

Time point of the sample: newly diagnosed GD, antithyroid drugs for less than 3 months. RNA extracted from PBMCs served as the sequencing template. Notes on the study in general: Limited samples may have lowered accuracy.

The authors built TCR beta libraries using iRepertoire HTBI primers and Arm-PCR of CDR3 regions. TCRdb itself ran the multiplex PCR reads through MiXCR, one entry per CDR3 protein. The sample lists 450,000 to 600,000 distinct CDR3 sequences, roughly 14% occurring once. Regarding this clonotype: Its antigen is unidentified.

The CDR3 is 14 residues long. Germline CDR1 and CDR2: SGHRS and YFSETQ. V was clipped by 4 bases and J by 1 base, with 11 bases between them. The same data also contributed to another study, on T cells in Graves' hyperthyroidism and ophthalmopathy. That publication notes: Onset of ophthalmopathy came a median approximately 6.8 months after the model predicted it.

The starting material was peripheral blood mononuclear cells (PBMCs), obtained at new diagnosis, from a patient treated with antithyroid drugs. This TCR was recovered from a man aged 25 to 45 with Graves disease. The chain has TRBV5-1 and TRBJ2-5, with D tentatively TRBD2 (5 bases). The CDR3 nucleotides are TGCGCCAGCAGCCCACGGGGTCCCCAAGAGACCCAGTACTTC. Translation: CASSPRGPQETQYF.